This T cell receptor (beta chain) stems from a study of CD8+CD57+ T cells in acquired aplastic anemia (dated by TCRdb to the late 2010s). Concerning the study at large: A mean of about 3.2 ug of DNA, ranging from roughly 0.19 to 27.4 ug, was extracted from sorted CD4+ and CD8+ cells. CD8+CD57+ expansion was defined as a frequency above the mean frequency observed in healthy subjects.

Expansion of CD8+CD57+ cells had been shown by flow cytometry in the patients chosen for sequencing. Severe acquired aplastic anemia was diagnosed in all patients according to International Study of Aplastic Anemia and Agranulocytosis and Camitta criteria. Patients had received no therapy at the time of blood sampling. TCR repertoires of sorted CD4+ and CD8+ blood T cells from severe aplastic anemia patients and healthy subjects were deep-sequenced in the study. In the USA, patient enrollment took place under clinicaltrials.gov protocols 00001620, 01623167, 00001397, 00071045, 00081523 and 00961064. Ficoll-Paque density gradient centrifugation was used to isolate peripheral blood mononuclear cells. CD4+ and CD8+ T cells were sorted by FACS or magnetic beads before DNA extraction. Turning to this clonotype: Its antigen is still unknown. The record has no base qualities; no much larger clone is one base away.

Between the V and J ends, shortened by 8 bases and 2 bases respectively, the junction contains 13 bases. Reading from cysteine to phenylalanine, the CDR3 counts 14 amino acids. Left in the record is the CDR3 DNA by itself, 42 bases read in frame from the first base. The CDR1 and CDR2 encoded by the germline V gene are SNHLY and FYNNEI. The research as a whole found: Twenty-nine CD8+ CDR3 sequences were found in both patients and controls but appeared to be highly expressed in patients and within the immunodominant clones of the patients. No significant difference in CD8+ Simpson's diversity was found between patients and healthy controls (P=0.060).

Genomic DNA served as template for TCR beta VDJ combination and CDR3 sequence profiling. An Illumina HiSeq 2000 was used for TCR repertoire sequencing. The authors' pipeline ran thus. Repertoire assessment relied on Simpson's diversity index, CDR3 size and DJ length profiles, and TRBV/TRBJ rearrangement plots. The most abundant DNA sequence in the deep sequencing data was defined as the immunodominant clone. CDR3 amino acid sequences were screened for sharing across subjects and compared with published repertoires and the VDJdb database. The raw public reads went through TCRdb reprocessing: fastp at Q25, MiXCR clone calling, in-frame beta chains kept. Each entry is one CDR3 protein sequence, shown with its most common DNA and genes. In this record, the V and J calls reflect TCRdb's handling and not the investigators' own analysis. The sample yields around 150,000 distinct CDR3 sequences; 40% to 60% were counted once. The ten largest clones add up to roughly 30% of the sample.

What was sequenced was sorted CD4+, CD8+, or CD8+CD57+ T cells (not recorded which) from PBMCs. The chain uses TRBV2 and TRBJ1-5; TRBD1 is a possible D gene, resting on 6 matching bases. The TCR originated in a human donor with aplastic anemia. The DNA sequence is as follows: TGTGCCAGCCGGGACACCTATGGCAATCAGCCCCAGCATTTT. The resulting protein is CASRDTYGNQPQHF.